Following are 30 T cell receptor beta chains from one sample sequenced in a study of T cell changes during pregnancy in multiple sclerosis. The method was immunoSEQ multiplex PCR; TCRdb's version includes in-frame clones alone and lacks a portion of them. Among 30,000 to 35,000 clones, about nine tenths were seen once, and the ten largest hold around 4.1%. This material consisted of CD8+ T cells from peripheral blood mononuclear cells, taken after pregnancy. All receptors come from a female donor with multiple sclerosis, enrolled in a pregnancy study.

The rearrangement uses TRBV12-5 and TRBJ2-3, with 8 bases identical to TRBD1. Per germline, CDR1 LGHNT and CDR2 FRNRAP. The CDR3 has 16 residues. After removal of 4 bases from V and 2 bases from J, the junction contained 8 bases not matched to a gene. CDR3 amino acids: CASGWTTGQDTDTQYF. DNA of the CDR3: TGTGCTAGTGGTTGGACTACGGGACAGGACACAGATACGCAGTATTTT.

V usage is TRBV2 and J usage is TRBJ2-1; D is uncertain. The CDR3 loop spans 14 amino acids. CDR1 is SNHLY, CDR2 FYNNEI, per germline. V was trimmed by 8 bases and J by 7 bases, leaving 18 bases between them. In DNA form, the CDR3 reads TGTGCCAGCGGTAGGCTAGGATCCGGGAATGAGCAGTTCTTC. Amino acids: CASGRLGSGNEQFF.

The chain couples TRBV7-2 to TRBJ1-1; 7 bases align to TRBD1. The germline V gene encodes CDR1 SGHTA and CDR2 FQGNSA. J was trimmed by 12 bases and V by 1 base; bases with no gene match: 5. The CDR3 has 12 residues. The CDR3 loop is CASSLGGTVTFF. As DNA, the CDR3 is TGTGCCAGCAGCTTAGGGGGGACAGTGACTTTCTTT.

CDR3 sequence: CASSIGTGSWGYGYTF. CDR3 DNA: TGTGCCAGTAGTATCGGAACAGGCTCATGGGGATATGGCTACACCTTC. The genes are TRBV19 and TRBJ1-2; a possible D gene is TRBD1 (5 bases). V lost 3 bases and J lost 5, with 19 bases in between. The CDR3 is 16 residues long. Germline CDR1 is LNHDA and CDR2 is SQIVND (reference sequence).

This chain links TRBV9 with TRBJ1-2; D gene ambiguous. Trimming removed 0 bases at V and 7 bases at J, with 10 bases between. CDR3 length: 13 residues. From germline, CDR1 is SGDLS and CDR2 YYNGEE. CDR3 coding DNA: TGTGCCAGCAGCGTAGTAACAGTCGCTGGCTACACCTTC. This codes for CASSVVTVAGYTF.

This clone was observed a few times. The V and J genes are TRBV19 and TRBJ1-2, with 8 bases matching TRBD1. Per the germline V gene, CDR1 is LNHDA and CDR2 is SQIVND (reference sequence). CDR3 size: 14 residues. J gave up 3 bases and V 5 bases, and 5 bases lay outside the gene matches. The CDR3 DNA is TGTGCCAGTAGTTTCGGACAGGGAGACTATGGCTACACCTTC. Translation gives CASSFGQGDYGYTF.

This clone was recorded once. V usage is TRBV4-1 and J usage is TRBJ2-7; the D gene is possibly TRBD2 (5 bases). Trimming stripped 1 base from V and 9 bases from J, with 10 bases between. The length of the CDR3 is 12 residues. Germline V gene data show CDR1 as MGHRA and CDR2 as YSYEKL. In DNA form, the CDR3 reads TGCGCCAGCAGCCAAGTGAACGGGGTGCAGTACTTC. The encoded protein is CASSQVNGVQYF.

This clone appeared once. This chain connects TRBV5-5 to TRBJ2-1; the match to TRBD2 covers 9 bases. Per the germline V gene, CDR1 is SGHKS and CDR2 is YYEKEE (reference sequence). The CDR3 has 13 amino acids. With V trimmed by 5 bases and J by 6 bases, 3 bases remained unmatched. The CDR3 is CASRSSGANEQFF. As DNA, the CDR3 is TGTGCCAGCAGATCTAGCGGGGCCAATGAGCAGTTCTTC. The full variable domain, its missing parts supplied by reference TRBV5-5 and TRBJ2-1, is DAGVTQSPTHLIKTRGQQVTLRCSPISGHKSVSWYQQVLGQGPQFIFQYYEKEERGRGNFPDRFSARQFPNYSSELNVNALLLGDSALYLCASRSSGANEQFFGPGTRLTVL.

The chain carries TRBV7-2 and TRBJ2-1, with TRBD2 matching 7 bases. Germline V gene lookup returns CDR1 SGHTA and CDR2 FQGNSA. The V gene end was trimmed by 2 bases and the J gene end by 4 bases; junction bases not matched to a gene: 8. The CDR3 is made up of 16 amino acids. CDR3 loop: CASSLSGAGEYNEQFF. CDR3 nucleotides: TGTGCCAGCAGCTTATCAGGTGCGGGGGAGTACAATGAGCAGTTCTTC. The full variable domain, its missing parts supplied by reference TRBV7-2 and TRBJ2-1, is GAGVSQSPSNKVTEKGKDVELRCDPISGHTALYWYRQSLGQGLEFLIYFQGNSAPDKSGLPSDRFSAERTGGSVSTLTIQRTQQEDSAVYLCASSLSGAGEYNEQFFGPGTRLTVL.

V gene TRBV4-1 combines with J gene TRBJ2-1; perhaps TRBD2 as D (5 bases). V lost 0 bases to trimming and J lost 4 bases, with 13 bases between them. Germline lookup yields CDR1 MGHRA and CDR2 YSYEKL. The CDR3 runs to 16 residues. In DNA, the CDR3 is TGCGCCAGCAGCCAAGATGAGGGTCAGCAGTACAATGAGCAGTTCTTC. It specifies CASSQDEGQQYNEQFF.

V gene TRBV20-1 combines with J gene TRBJ2-2; D gene unclear. This CDR3 has 11 residues. Per the germline V gene, CDR1 is DFQATT and CDR2 is SNEGSKA (reference sequence). The ends were cut back, 4 bases at V and 6 bases at J, with 6 bases in the middle. The chain's CDR3 is CSANEAGELFF. The CDR3 DNA follows: TGCAGTGCTAACGAGGCCGGGGAGCTGTTTTTT.

The count of this clone is one. The chain joins TRBV9 to TRBJ1-6; 8 nucleotides line up with TRBD1. The J segment lost 7 bases and the V segment lost 4 bases, leaving 4 bases of the junction unmatched. This CDR3 region has 14 residues. Germline V gives CDR1 SGDLS, CDR2 YYNGEE. This chain's CDR3 is CASSPGQGNSPLHF. CDR3 bases: TGTGCCAGCAGCCCCGGACAGGGAAATTCACCCCTCCACTTT. Drawing the rest from reference TRBV9 and TRBJ1-6, the complete variable domain is DSGVTQTPKHLITATGQRVTLRCSPRSGDLSVYWYQQSLDQGLQFLIQYYNGEERAKGNILERFSAQQFPDLHSELNLSSLELGDSALYFCASSPGQGNSPLHFGNGTRLTVT.

The chain combines TRBV6-1 with TRBJ2-5, with 11 bases lining up with TRBD2. There are 16 residues in the CDR3. CDR1 is MNHNS, CDR2 SASEGT, per germline. With 2 bases clipped from V and 2 bases from J, the junction kept 4 bases outside the gene matches. The CDR3 reads CASSELIAGGQETQYF. In nucleotides, the CDR3 is TGTGCCAGCAGTGAACTGATAGCGGGGGGGCAAGAGACCCAGTACTTC.

The rearrangement links TRBV7-2 to TRBJ2-1; 12 bases map to TRBD2. Germline CDR1 is SGHTA and CDR2 is FQGNSA. The V segment lost 5 bases and the J segment 8 bases; nucleotides outside the gene matches: 7. CDR3 length: 15 residues. CDR3 sequence: CASSGTSGGWDEQFF. The CDR3 DNA follows: TGTGCCAGCAGCGGTACTAGCGGGGGGTGGGATGAGCAGTTCTTC.

The V call is TRBV6-5, the J call TRBJ1-5; tentatively, D is TRBD1 (6 bases). The CDR3 loop spans 15 amino acids. From germline, CDR1 is MNHEY and CDR2 SVGAGI. Trimming cost V 4 bases and J 2 bases, with 12 bases left between them. The CDR3 here is CASSSEYRGNQPQHF. For the CDR3, the DNA is TGTGCCAGCAGTTCCGAATACAGGGGCAATCAGCCCCAGCATTTT.

This clone has a single count. V is TRBV4-2 and J is TRBJ1-3, with 9 bases that match TRBD1. Germline CDR1 LGHNA, CDR2 YNFKEQ. This CDR3 has 15 residues. V dropped 0 bases and J dropped 8; count of bases not matched to a gene: 5. CDR3 protein: CASSQEGQGFDTIYF. The CDR3 bases are TGTGCCAGCAGCCAAGAGGGACAGGGCTTCGACACCATATATTTT.

The chain couples TRBV19 to TRBJ2-7, with 7 positions matching TRBD2. V lost 3 bases, J lost 3 bases, and 5 bases stayed unmatched. The CDR3 runs to 14 residues. Germline V gives CDR1 LNHDA, CDR2 SQIVND (reference sequence). CDR3 in amino acids: CASSITAGDYEQYF. The CDR3, as DNA: TGTGCCAGTAGTATCACGGCGGGGGACTACGAGCAGTACTTC.

V and J are TRBV4-3 and TRBJ1-1; unclear D gene. Germline assignment: CDR1 LGHNA and CDR2 YSLEER. The CDR3 spans 14 residues. V lost 1 base and J 4 bases, leaving 10 bases between the germline ends. The CDR3: CASSQVGGGTEAFF. The DNA of the CDR3 is TGCGCCAGCAGCCAAGTAGGAGGAGGCACTGAAGCTTTCTTT.

This chain joins TRBV7-9 and TRBJ2-1, with D tentatively TRBD2 (5 bases). V was trimmed by 1 base and J by 4 bases, leaving 14 bases between them. The CDR3 loop spans 16 amino acids. Germline V gene lookup returns CDR1 SEHNR and CDR2 FQNEAQ (reference sequence). CDR3 sequence reads: CASSLDPGVRYNEQFF. In DNA form, the CDR3 reads TGTGCCAGCAGCTTAGACCCCGGGGTACGATACAATGAGCAGTTCTTC.

V usage is TRBV28 and J usage is TRBJ1-2; 7 bases map to TRBD1. This CDR3 comprises 14 residues. The germline gives CDR1 MDHEN, CDR2 SYDVKM. V lost 2 bases, J lost 2 bases, and 2 bases stayed unmatched. DNA of the CDR3: TGTGCCAGCAGTTTAATAGGGGGCAACTATGGCTACACCTTC. Amino acids: CASSLIGGNYGYTF.

This sequence joins TRBV6-1 and TRBJ2-7; 9 bases map to TRBD1. CDR1 MNHNS and CDR2 SASEGT come from the germline V gene. Losses at the gene ends were 4 bases for V and 5 bases for J; bases not matched to a gene: 9. The CDR3 is 15 amino acids. The CDR3 spells CASSATGGASHEQYF. The CDR3 DNA reads as TGTGCCAGCAGTGCCACAGGGGGCGCATCCCACGAGCAGTACTTC.

The chain joins TRBV6-1 to TRBJ2-5; 11 nucleotides align to TRBD2. Germline loops: CDR1 MNHNS, CDR2 SASEGT. This CDR3 is built from 15 residues. V lost 8 bases and J lost 5; bases outside the gene matches: 10. CDR3: CASGTLAGEGETQYF. DNA for the CDR3: TGTGCCAGCGGAACACTAGCGGGGGAAGGGGAGACCCAGTACTTC.

This clone occurred once. V usage is TRBV5-5 and J usage is TRBJ1-5; TRBD1 agrees at 9 bases. Germline CDR1 is SGHKS and CDR2 is YYEKEE (reference sequence). Trimming at V came to 3 bases and at J to 1 base, leaving 8 bases not matched to a gene. This CDR3 has 17 amino acids. The chain's CDR3 is CASSSQDRGGSNQPQHF. CDR3 nucleotide sequence: TGTGCCAGCAGCTCTCAGGACAGGGGAGGCAGCAATCAGCCCCAGCATTTT. Looking up the rest from reference TRBV5-5 and TRBJ1-5 gives the full variable domain: DAGVTQSPTHLIKTRGQQVTLRCSPISGHKSVSWYQQVLGQGPQFIFQYYEKEERGRGNFPDRFSARQFPNYSSELNVNALLLGDSALYLCASSSQDRGGSNQPQHFGDGTRLSIL.

The chain has TRBV27 and TRBJ2-5, with TRBD2 identical over 10 bases. J was trimmed by 2 bases and V by 4 bases; bases with no gene match: 7. The germline CDR1 and CDR2 sequences are MNHEY and SMNVEV (reference sequence). The CDR3 sequence is 16 residues long. CDR3 sequence (DNA): TGTGCCAGCAGTTCGTTTAGCGGGGGGAATCAAGAGACCCAGTACTTC. It specifies CASSSFSGGNQETQYF.

The chain combines TRBV10-3 with TRBJ2-1, with 7 bases matching TRBD1. CDR3 size: 15 residues. In germline, CDR1 is ENHRY, CDR2 SYGVKD. V shed 7 bases, J shed 5 bases, and the junction held 11 bases outside the gene matches. CDR3 in amino acids: CAITPDRDMNNEQFF. The CDR3 nucleotides read TGTGCCATCACCCCCGACAGGGACATGAACAATGAGCAGTTCTTC.

The V gene is TRBV27, the J gene TRBJ1-2; D is possibly TRBD1 (6 bases). This CDR3 is built from 16 residues. Deletions cut 2 bases from V and 8 bases from J, with 21 bases between. The V gene's germline CDR1 is MNHEY and CDR2 SMNVEV (reference sequence). DNA of the CDR3: TGTGCCAGCAGTTTAACTGTCCCGCGGGGGCCGGAAGGCTACACCTTC. Protein: CASSLTVPRGPEGYTF.

The chain carries TRBV7-6 and TRBJ2-3, with TRBD2 matching 12 bases. CDR1 is SGHVS, CDR2 FNYEAQ, per germline. The trim removed 4 bases at V and 1 base at J, leaving 3 bases unmatched. The CDR3 spans 16 residues. The CDR3 spells CASSSRLAGGTDTQYF. CDR3 coding DNA: TGTGCCAGCAGCTCCCGACTAGCGGGGGGCACAGATACGCAGTATTTT.

In this sample, this clone turned up once. The rearrangement joins TRBV7-2 to TRBJ1-5; D may be TRBD1 (6 bases). Trimming took 2 bases from V and 6 from J, leaving 20 bases between them. Germline-derived CDR1 and CDR2 are SGHTA and FQGNSA. This CDR3 comprises 17 residues. CDR3 nucleotides: TGTGCCAGCAGCTTAACGCAAATGGGGACAACGAGTCAGCCCCAGCATTTT. This translates into CASSLTQMGTTSQPQHF.

This clone has a single count. V and J are TRBV7-3 and TRBJ2-3, with TRBD2 matching 11 bases. V shed 3 bases and J 5 bases; nucleotides not matched to a gene: 7. The V gene's germline CDR1 is SGHTA and CDR2 FQGTGA. CDR3 length: 16 amino acids. DNA for the CDR3: TGTGCCAGCAGCTTTGTAGCGGGGGGGCCTGGAGATACGCAGTATTTT. This codes for CASSFVAGGPGDTQYF.

The chain carries TRBV11-2 and TRBJ1-2; 7 bases map to TRBD1. The CDR3 extends over 13 amino acids. Germline V lookup: CDR1 SGHAT, CDR2 FQNNGV. V dropped 5 bases and J dropped 8; count of bases not matched to a gene: 8. CDR3 amino acids: CASSLTGSGGYTF. DNA of the CDR3: TGTGCCAGCAGCCTGACAGGGTCGGGGGGCTACACCTTC.